The 4 T cell receptor beta chains in this list originate from one sample, sequenced in a study of blood T cell repertoires in COVID-19. The protocol was immunoSEQ multiplex PCR, while the TCRdb copy is restricted to in-frame clones and leaves out a portion. The sample consists of 280,000 or so clones, 85% of them appearing once. Sequencing was done on a sample of peripheral blood. The receptor source for this set is a human donor in a cohort sampled during active COVID-19.

The chain combines TRBV5-1 with TRBJ2-1; 12 positions match TRBD2. After removal of 2 bases from V and 12 bases from J, the junction contained 15 bases not matched to a gene. This CDR3 is 17 amino acids long. From germline, CDR1 is SGHRS and CDR2 YFSETQ. CDR3 loop: CASSFAPGLAGSRGQFF. The DNA for the CDR3 is TGCGCCAGCAGCTTCGCGCCGGGACTAGCGGGTAGCAGGGGGCAGTTCTTC.

The chain links TRBV28 to TRBJ1-6; D may be TRBD1 (5 bases). The V and J ends lost 2 bases and 3 bases respectively, with 8 bases between them. The CDR3 spans 15 residues. Germline V gene data show CDR1 as MDHEN and CDR2 as SYDVKM. Here the CDR3 reads CASSLQQVYNSPLHF. In nucleotides, the CDR3 is TGTGCCAGCAGTTTACAACAGGTCTATAATTCACCCCTCCACTTT.

This sequence joins TRBV27 and TRBJ2-2, with D perhaps matching TRBD2 (5 bases). This CDR3 comprises 19 residues. Trimming removed 1 base at V and 0 bases at J, with 18 bases between. Per the germline V gene, CDR1 is MNHEY and CDR2 is SMNVEV (reference sequence). The CDR3 DNA reads TGTGCCAGCAGTTTATATTCTGTTAGCGTTGTCTCGAACACCGGGGAGCTGTTTTTT. This encodes CASSLYSVSVVSNTGELFF.

The rearrangement links TRBV7-3 to TRBJ1-6, with D possibly TRBD1 on 6 matching bases. Trimming took 6 bases from V and 6 from J, leaving 15 bases between them. This CDR3 is built from 15 residues. Germline CDR1 reads SGHTA; CDR2 reads FQGTGA. CDR3 residues: CASSVDGQINSPLHF. The CDR3 nucleotides read TGTGCCAGCAGTGTCGACGGACAGATTAATTCACCCCTCCACTTT.